This T cell receptor beta chain was sequenced in a study of human T cells and chemical hapten exposure. At the level of the study: Alopecia areata, totalis or universalis affected patients, mainly female. Variation in per-sample TCR yields came mainly from small pooled library volume differences.

Germline values: CDR1 SGHTA, CDR2 FQGNSA. Between the trimmed V and J ends, which lost 5 bases and 1 base, there was a span of 14 bases. The CDR3 runs to 15 residues. TCRdb reprocessed the RACE reads with MiXCR, giving one entry per CDR3 protein. The sample has approximately 110,000 distinct CDR3 sequences, 8% to 13% seen once. Time point of the sample: patch test 1, 2 weeks after DPC sensitization. The treatment was: therapeutic diphenylcyclopropenone sensitization with weekly scalp DPC. The drawing of blood occurred before each patch test was applied. The specimen was whole blood, collected in connection with sensitization to the hapten diphenylcyclopropenone (DPC). The genes are TRBV7-2 and TRBJ1-2; the D is unclear. The TCR was taken from a woman aged 40-49 years with alopecia areata. Some clones in this sample may be carry-over from other donors' samples. CDR3 sequence: CASSQTTRVNYGYTF. The CDR3 DNA reads TGTGCCAGCAGCCAGACAACTAGGGTTAACTATGGCTACACCTTC.